Here is one TCR beta chain with its context. Its target is not known. The CDR3 is 15 amino acids. V lost 1 base to trimming and J lost 0 bases; unmatched junction nucleotides: 2. Germline CDR1 is LNHNV and CDR2 is YYDKDF (reference sequence). The method was immunoSEQ multiplex PCR; TCRdb's version includes in-frame clones alone and lacks a portion of them. The table has several thousand clones, roughly four fifths seen once. The entry originates in a study of follicular helper T cells after annual influenza vaccination. Study-wide results and limits: Most later recoveries of Day 7 ICOS+CD38+ clones were ICOS-CD38- cTfh. Successive annual vaccinations recalled a recurrent oligoclonal ICOS+CD38+ cTfh response with influenza-specific clonotypes.

Time point meaning: 2015-2016 season, 7 days after influenza vaccination. Donors with HIV/AIDS, active malignancy, immunomodulators or active illness were excluded. The source of this sequence is an adult who received the influenza vaccine. The chain employs TRBV15 and TRBJ1-2, with 7 bases lining up with TRBD1. The source material was CXCR5- memory CD4+ T cells sorted from blood, sampled 7 days after influenza vaccination. The DNA of the CDR3 is TGTGCCACCAGCAGAGGGGGACAGTCTAACTATGGCTACACCTTC. This sequence encodes CATSRGGQSNYGYTF.